This TCR beta chain came from a study of blood T cell repertoires in COVID-19. In the study overall: T cells, B-cell-depleted T cells, or PBMCs provided the cDNA or gDNA that served as material.

In the original workflow: How many nucleated cells were present was estimated from reference gene primer amplification. Profiled with immunoSEQ multiplex PCR; TCRdb holds only in-frame clones, not every one. From that table come the V and J calls and clone size; the DNA was used to work out D and trimming. The top ten hold roughly 7.7% of the sample, which has fewer than 200,000 clones, approximately 89% seen once. This CDR3 is built from 15 residues. CDR1 and CDR2 (germline): DFQATT, SNEGSKA (reference sequence). Trimming stripped 3 bases from V and 0 bases from J, with 12 bases between. This TCR was sampled from a woman aged 55 to 70 with acute or convalescent COVID-19. V and J are TRBV20-1 and TRBJ1-3; D is unresolved. Sequences were obtained from peripheral blood. The CDR3 sequence: CSASGSSYSGNTIYF. The CDR3 DNA follows: TGCAGTGCTAGTGGTTCATCCTACTCTGGAAACACCATATATTTT.